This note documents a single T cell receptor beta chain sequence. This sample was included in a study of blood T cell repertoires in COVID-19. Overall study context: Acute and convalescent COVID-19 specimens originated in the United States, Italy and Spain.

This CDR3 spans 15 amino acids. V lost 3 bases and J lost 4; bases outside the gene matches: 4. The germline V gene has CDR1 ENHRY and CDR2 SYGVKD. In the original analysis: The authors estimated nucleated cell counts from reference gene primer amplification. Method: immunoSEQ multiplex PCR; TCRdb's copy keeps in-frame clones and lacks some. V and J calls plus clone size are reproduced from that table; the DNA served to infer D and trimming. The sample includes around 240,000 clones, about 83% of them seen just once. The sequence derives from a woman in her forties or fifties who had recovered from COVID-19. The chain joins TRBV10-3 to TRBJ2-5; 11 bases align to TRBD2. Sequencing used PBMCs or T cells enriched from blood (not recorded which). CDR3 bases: TGTGCCATCAGTGATAGCGGGGGGGCAAGAGAGACCCAGTACTTC. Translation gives CAISDSGGARETQYF.